The 11 T cell receptor beta chains below all came from one sample that was sequenced in a study of blood T cell repertoires in COVID-19. Sequencing used immunoSEQ multiplex PCR; TCRdb keeps in-frame clones, though not all of them. Of around 130,000 clones listed, roughly 83% are singletons. Sequencing used peripheral blood. These receptors were obtained from a man in his sixties with acute or convalescent COVID-19.

This chain connects TRBV24-1 to TRBJ2-5; TRBD1 aligns across 8 bases. The germline CDR1 and CDR2 sequences are KGHDR and SFDVKD. The ends lost 2 bases at V and 2 bases at J; junction bases unmatched: 3. The CDR3 spans 15 residues. CDR3 residues: CATSDSGTGQETQYF. Here the CDR3 DNA reads TGTGCCACCAGTGATTCCGGGACAGGACAAGAGACCCAGTACTTC.

This CDR3 is CASSTSGGGYTQYF. As DNA, the CDR3 is TGTGCCAGCAGTACTAGCGGGGGAGGGTATACGCAGTATTTT. The V gene is TRBV6-5, the J gene TRBJ2-3, with 11 bases identical to TRBD2. J was trimmed by 7 bases and V by 5 bases; bases with no gene match: 5. Germline V gene lookup returns CDR1 MNHEY and CDR2 SVGAGI. This CDR3 contains 14 residues.

In regard to this clone: The junction departs from the called germline gene at one end, perhaps through a read error. The chain carries TRBV5-6 and TRBJ2-7; D not certain. The CDR3 covers 11 residues. CDR1 SGHDT and CDR2 YYEEEE come from the germline V gene. CDR3 nucleotides: TGTGCCAGCAGTTCCTCCCACGAGCAGTACTTC. It translates to CASSSSHEQYF.

This chain connects TRBV10-3 to TRBJ1-2; 12 bases line up with TRBD1. CDR1 and CDR2 (germline): ENHRY, SYGVKD. V was pared by 6 bases and J by 6 bases, with 5 bases of the junction left unmatched. The CDR3 is 14 amino acids. This CDR3 reads CAIRGQGAQDGYTF. For the CDR3, the DNA is TGTGCCATCAGGGGACAGGGGGCACAAGATGGCTACACCTTC.

This clone was seen more than once but under ten times. This rearrangement joins TRBV14 to TRBJ1-1, with D tentatively TRBD1 (5 bases). The ends were cut back, 4 bases at V and 11 bases at J, with 17 bases in the middle. This CDR3 comprises 13 residues. Germline assignment: CDR1 SGHDN and CDR2 FVKESK. CDR3 nucleotides: TGTGCCAGCAGCCTTAAGTTGGGGGGAGAGGCTTTCTTT. It is translated as CASSLKLGGEAFF.

This rearrangement joins TRBV9 to TRBJ2-3, with no clear D. Germline lookup yields CDR1 SGDLS and CDR2 YYNGEE. The CDR3 consists of 14 residues. Trimming removed 0 bases from V and 2 bases from J, with 7 bases in between. The CDR3 is CASSVVASTDTQYF. The CDR3 region has the DNA TGTGCCAGCAGCGTAGTAGCATCCACAGATACGCAGTATTTT.

On this clone: At one end, the junction sequence differs from germline, possibly due to a read error. The rearrangement uses TRBV5-4 and TRBJ1-2; the D is unclear. Germline-derived CDR1 and CDR2 are SGHNT and YYREEE (reference sequence). CDR3 length: 13 residues. The CDR3 is CASSLALADSHKF. In nucleotides, the CDR3 is TGTGCCAGCAGCTTGGCTTTGGCGGACTCCCATAAATTC. The entire variable domain, with the rest obtained from reference TRBV5-4 and TRBJ1-2, is as follows: ETGVTQSPTHLIKTRGQQVTLRCSSQSGHNTVSWYQQALGQGPQFIFQYYREEENGRGNFPPRFSGLQFPNYSSELNVNALELDDSALYLCASSLALADSHKFGSGTRLTVV.

The chain couples TRBV5-1 to TRBJ2-3; the D is unclear. Germline V gene sequence: CDR1 SGHRS, CDR2 YFSETQ. Trimming removed 5 bases from V and 0 bases from J, with 4 bases in between. The CDR3 totals 12 residues. DNA for the CDR3: TGCGCCAGCAGGGAGAGCACAGATACGCAGTATTTT. Residues: CASRESTDTQYF.

The rearrangement uses TRBV7-9 and TRBJ2-7, with no clear D. The CDR3 runs to 13 residues. The germline V and J ends were trimmed by 5 bases and 5 bases, with 13 bases remaining between them. The germline CDR1 and CDR2 sequences are SEHNR and FQNEAQ (reference sequence). This CDR3 is CASSPKLVDEQYF. CDR3 bases: TGTGCCAGCAGCCCAAAACTGGTGGACGAGCAGTACTTC.

This chain connects TRBV20-1 to TRBJ2-5; tentative D call: TRBD1 (6 bases). From germline, CDR1 is DFQATT and CDR2 SNEGSKA (reference sequence). Trimming took off 3 bases at V and 4 bases at J, with 12 bases between the two ends. This CDR3 has 13 amino acids. The CDR3 region is CSASFQGPETQYF. In nucleotides, the CDR3 is TGCAGTGCTAGTTTCCAGGGGCCAGAGACCCAGTACTTC.

This clone was seen only once. The chain is built from TRBV29-1 and TRBJ1-2; TRBD1 matches 7 bases. Trimming took 4 bases from V and 2 from J; bases not matched to a gene: 4. Germline V lookup: CDR1 SQVTM, CDR2 ANQGSEA. The CDR3 length is 13 residues. The CDR3 bases are TGCAGCGTTGGACAGGGAGTAAACTATGGCTACACCTTC. Protein: CSVGQGVNYGYTF.